This T cell receptor (beta chain) was observed in a study of blood T cells in healthy people across ages. Those donating, healthy Caucasian individuals from Russia, were aged roughly 6 to 100. Whole-study results and caveats: The long-lived group displayed more naive CD4+ cells, plus higher diversity, than the aged donors did.

For this clonotype: Its antigen is as yet unknown.

The length of the CDR3 is 18 residues. Germline-derived CDR1 and CDR2 are MDHEN and SYDVKM. The V gene end was trimmed by 1 base and the J gene end by 0 bases; junction bases not matched to a gene: 11. Combining a sample-barcoded 5' primer with a J-beta primer mix, a second PCR ran for roughly 6 to 12 cycles. Every molecule of cDNA carried a tag from a template-switch adaptor with 12 random nucleotides. TCRdb itself ran the 5' RACE reads through MiXCR, one entry per CDR3 protein. Here the sample spans some 780,000 distinct CDR3 sequences, about 61% being singletons. The V call is TRBV28, the J call TRBJ2-7, with 8 bases fitting TRBD1. The source of this sequence is a man in his forties in good health. The specimen was blood. This chain's CDR3 is CASSLLAPDRGPSYEQYF. In DNA form, the CDR3 reads TGTGCCAGCAGTTTATTAGCCCCCGACAGGGGACCCTCCTACGAGCAGTACTTC.